Here is one T cell receptor (beta chain) with its context. Data came from immunoSEQ multiplex PCR; TCRdb stores just in-frame clones and leaves some out. The sample lists 55,000 to 80,000 clones; more than 80% were seen once. The V gene's germline CDR1 is SGHNT and CDR2 YYREEE (reference sequence). This CDR3 spans 14 amino acids. Losses at the gene ends were 2 bases for V and 5 bases for J; bases not matched to a gene: 6. The data stem from a study of OX40 agonist ivuxolimab in advanced cancers. About the study: Prior therapy, whether anti-PD-1, anti-PD-L1 or anti-CTLA-4, was allowed, and 40% had some.

This receptor was taken from an adult with an advanced solid tumor such as melanoma, head and neck, liver or kidney cancer. Sample: CD4+ or CD8+ T cells sorted from blood, taken in a trial of the OX40 agonist ivuxolimab. The genes are TRBV5-4 and TRBJ2-7; 8 nucleotides line up with TRBD2. CDR3 in amino acids: CASSFGGGIDEQYF. The CDR3 DNA reads as TGTGCCAGCAGCTTCGGGGGGGGCATTGACGAGCAGTACTTC.